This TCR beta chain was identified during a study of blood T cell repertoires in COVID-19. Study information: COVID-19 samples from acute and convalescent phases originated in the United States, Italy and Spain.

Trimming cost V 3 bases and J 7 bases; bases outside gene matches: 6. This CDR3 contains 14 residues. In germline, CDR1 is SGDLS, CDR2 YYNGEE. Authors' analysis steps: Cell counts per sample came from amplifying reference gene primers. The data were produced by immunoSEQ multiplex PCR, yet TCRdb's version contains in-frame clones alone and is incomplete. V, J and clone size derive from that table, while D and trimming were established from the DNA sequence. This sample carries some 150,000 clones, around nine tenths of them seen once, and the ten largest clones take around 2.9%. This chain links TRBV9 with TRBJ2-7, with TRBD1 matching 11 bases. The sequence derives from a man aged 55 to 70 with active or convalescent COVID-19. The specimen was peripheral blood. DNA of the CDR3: TGTGCCAGCAGCGCAGGACAGGGGGCGAGGGAGCAGTACTTC. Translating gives CASSAGQGAREQYF.